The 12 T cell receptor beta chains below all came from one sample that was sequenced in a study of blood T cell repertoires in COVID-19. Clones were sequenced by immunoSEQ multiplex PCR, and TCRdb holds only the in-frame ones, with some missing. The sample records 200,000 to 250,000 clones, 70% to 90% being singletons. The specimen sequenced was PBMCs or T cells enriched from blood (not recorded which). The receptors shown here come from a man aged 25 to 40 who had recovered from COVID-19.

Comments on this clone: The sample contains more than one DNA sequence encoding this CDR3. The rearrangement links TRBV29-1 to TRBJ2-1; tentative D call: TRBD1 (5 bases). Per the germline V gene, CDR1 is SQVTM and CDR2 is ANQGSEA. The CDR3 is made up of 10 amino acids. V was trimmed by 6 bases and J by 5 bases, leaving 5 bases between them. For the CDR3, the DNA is TGCAGCGTAGGGGACAATGAGCAGTTCTTC. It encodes CSVGDNEQFF.

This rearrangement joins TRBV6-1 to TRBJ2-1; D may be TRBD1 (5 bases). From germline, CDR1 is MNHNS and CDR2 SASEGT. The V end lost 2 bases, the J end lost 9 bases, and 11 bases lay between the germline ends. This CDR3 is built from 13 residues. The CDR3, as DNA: TGTGCCAGCAGTGAACAACAGGCTAGTGAGCAGTTCTTC. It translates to CASSEQQASEQFF.

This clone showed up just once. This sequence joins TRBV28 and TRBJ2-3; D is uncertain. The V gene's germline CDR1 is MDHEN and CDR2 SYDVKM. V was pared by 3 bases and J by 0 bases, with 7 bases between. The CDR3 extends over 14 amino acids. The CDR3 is CASSFRASTDTQYF. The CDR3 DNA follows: TGTGCCAGCAGTTTTCGAGCTAGCACAGATACGCAGTATTTT.

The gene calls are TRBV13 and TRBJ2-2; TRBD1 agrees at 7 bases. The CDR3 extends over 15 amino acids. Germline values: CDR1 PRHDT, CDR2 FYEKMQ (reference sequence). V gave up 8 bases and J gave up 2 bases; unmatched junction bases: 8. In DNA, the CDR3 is TGTGCCAGCGGCACCGGGACAGACAACACCGGGGAGCTGTTTTTT. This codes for CASGTGTDNTGELFF. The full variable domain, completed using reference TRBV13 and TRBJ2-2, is AAGVIQSPRHLIKEKRETATLKCYPIPRHDTVYWYQQGPGQDPQFLISFYEKMQSDKGSIPDRFSAQQFSDYHSELNMSSLELGDSALYFCASGTGTDNTGELFFGEGSRLTVL.

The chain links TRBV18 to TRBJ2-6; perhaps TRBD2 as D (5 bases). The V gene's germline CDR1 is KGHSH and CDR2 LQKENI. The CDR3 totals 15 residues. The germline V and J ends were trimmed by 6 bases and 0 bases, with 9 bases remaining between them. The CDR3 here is CASSSGSSGANVLTF. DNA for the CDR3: TGTGCCAGCTCCTCGGGGAGCTCTGGGGCCAACGTCCTGACTTTC.

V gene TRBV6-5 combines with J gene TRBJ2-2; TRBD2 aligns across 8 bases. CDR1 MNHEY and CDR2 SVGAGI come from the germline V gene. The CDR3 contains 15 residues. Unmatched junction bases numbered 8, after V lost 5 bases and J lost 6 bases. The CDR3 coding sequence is TGTGCCAGCAGTCCCCGGACTAGCCCAGCCGGGGAGCTGTTTTTT. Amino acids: CASSPRTSPAGELFF.

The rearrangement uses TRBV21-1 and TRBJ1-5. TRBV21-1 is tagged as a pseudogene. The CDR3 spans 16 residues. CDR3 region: CAMYEFRFYSNQPQHF. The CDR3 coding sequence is TGTGCCATGTATGAATTTAGATTCTATAGCAATCAGCCCCAGCATTTT.

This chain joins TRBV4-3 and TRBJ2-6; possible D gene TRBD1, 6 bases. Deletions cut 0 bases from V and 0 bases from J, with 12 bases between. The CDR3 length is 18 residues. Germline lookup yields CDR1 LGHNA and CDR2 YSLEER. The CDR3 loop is CASSQENDRSSGANVLTF. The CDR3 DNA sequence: TGCGCCAGCAGCCAAGAAAACGACAGGAGCTCTGGGGCCAACGTCCTGACTTTC.

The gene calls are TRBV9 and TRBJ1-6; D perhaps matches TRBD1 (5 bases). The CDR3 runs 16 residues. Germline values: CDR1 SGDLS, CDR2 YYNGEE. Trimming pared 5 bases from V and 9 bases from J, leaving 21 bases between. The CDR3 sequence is CASSSQAEPGGSPLHF. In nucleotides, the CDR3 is TGTGCCAGCAGTTCCCAGGCGGAGCCCGGGGGTTCACCCCTCCACTTT.

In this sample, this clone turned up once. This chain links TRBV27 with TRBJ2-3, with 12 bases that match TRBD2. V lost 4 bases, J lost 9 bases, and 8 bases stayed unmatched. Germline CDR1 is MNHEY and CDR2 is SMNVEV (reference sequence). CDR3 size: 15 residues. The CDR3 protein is CASSSTTTSGRTQYF. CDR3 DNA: TGTGCCAGCAGTTCAACCACGACTAGCGGGAGAACGCAGTATTTT.

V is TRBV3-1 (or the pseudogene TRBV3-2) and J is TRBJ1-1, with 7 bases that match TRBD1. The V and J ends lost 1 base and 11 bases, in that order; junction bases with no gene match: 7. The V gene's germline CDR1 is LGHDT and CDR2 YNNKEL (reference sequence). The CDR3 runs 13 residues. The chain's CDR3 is CASSQGSGQRAFF. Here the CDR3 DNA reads TGTGCCAGCAGCCAAGGATCGGGACAGAGGGCTTTCTTT.

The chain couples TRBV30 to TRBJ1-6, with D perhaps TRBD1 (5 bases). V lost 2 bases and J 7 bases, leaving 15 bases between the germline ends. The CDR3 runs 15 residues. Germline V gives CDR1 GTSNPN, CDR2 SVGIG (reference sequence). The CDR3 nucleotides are TGTGCCTGGAGTTTTCTCCACTACAGGAATTCACCCCTCCACTTT. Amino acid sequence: CAWSFLHYRNSPLHF.